This T cell receptor (beta chain) was captured by sequencing in a study of T cells in tuberculosis. Study-wide background: PBMC were archived before or within 7 days of starting treatment.

The method was immunoSEQ multiplex PCR; TCRdb's version includes in-frame clones alone and lacks a portion of them. The profile shows 25,000 to 35,000 clones, under 95% of them singletons. The CDR3 sequence is 17 residues long. From germline, CDR1 is SGHAT and CDR2 FQNNGV. With 0 bases removed from V and 2 bases from J, the gap between germline ends came to 15 bases. Specified time point: new active TB diagnosis, blood taken before or within 7 days of starting treatment. The rearrangement links TRBV11-2 to TRBJ2-3; possibly TRBD2 for D (6 bases). This specimen consisted of PBMCs, obtained at tuberculosis diagnosis. The receptor's source is an adult with tuberculosis. The chain's CDR3 is CASSLDLTSKFTDTQYF. DNA for the CDR3: TGTGCCAGCAGCTTAGATCTAACTAGCAAGTTCACAGATACGCAGTATTTT.